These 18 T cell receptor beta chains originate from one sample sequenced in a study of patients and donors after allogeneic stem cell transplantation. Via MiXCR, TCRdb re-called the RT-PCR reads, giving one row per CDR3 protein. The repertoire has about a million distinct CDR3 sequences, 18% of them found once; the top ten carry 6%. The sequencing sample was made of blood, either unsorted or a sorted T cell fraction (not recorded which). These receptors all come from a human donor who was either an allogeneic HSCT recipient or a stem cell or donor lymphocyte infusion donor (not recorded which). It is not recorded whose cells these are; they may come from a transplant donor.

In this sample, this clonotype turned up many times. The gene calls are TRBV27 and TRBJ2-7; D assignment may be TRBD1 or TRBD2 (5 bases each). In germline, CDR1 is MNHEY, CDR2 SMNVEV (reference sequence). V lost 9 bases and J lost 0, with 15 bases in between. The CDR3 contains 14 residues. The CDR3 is CASRDGTLSYEQYF. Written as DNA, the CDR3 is TGTGCCAGTAGAGACGGGACGCTCTCCTACGAGCAGTACTTC.

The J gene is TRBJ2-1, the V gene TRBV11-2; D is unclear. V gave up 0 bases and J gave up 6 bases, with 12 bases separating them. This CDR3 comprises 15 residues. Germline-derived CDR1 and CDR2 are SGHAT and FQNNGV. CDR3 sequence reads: CASSLESAYLNEQFF. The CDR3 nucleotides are TGTGCCAGCAGCTTAGAATCGGCCTACCTCAATGAGCAGTTCTTC.

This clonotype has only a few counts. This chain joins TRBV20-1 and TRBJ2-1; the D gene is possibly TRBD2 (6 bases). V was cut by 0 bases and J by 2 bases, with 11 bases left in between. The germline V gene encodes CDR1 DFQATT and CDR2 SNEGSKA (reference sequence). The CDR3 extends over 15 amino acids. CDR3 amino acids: CSARDPGRTYNEQFF. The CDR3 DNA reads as TGCAGTGCTAGAGATCCGGGGAGGACCTACAATGAGCAGTTCTTC.

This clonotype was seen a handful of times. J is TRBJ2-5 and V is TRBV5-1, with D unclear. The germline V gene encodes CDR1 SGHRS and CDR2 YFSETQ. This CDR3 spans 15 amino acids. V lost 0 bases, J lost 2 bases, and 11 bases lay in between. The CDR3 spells CASSLASRRQETQYF. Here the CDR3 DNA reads TGCGCCAGCAGCTTGGCCTCGAGGAGACAAGAGACCCAGTACTTC.

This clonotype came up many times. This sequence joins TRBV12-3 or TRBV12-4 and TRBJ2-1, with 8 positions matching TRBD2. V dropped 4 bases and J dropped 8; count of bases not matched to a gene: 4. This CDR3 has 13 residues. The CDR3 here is CASSWAGGHEQFF. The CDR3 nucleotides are TGTGCCAGCAGTTGGGCGGGGGGCCATGAGCAGTTCTTC.

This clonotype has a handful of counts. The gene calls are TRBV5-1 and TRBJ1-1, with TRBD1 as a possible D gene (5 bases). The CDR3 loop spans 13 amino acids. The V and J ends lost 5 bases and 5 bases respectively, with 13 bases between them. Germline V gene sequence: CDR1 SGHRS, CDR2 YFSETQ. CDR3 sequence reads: CASRLGGTTEAFF. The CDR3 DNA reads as TGCGCCAGCAGACTTGGAGGGACGACTGAAGCTTTCTTT. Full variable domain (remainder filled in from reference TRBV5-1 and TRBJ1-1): KAGVTQTPRYLIKTRGQQVTLSCSPISGHRSVSWYQQTPGQGLQFLFEYFSETQRNKGNFPGRFSGRQFSNSRSEMNVSTLELGDSALYLCASRLGGTTEAFFGQGTRLTVV.

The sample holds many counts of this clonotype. The CDR3 region has the DNA TGTGCCAGTAGTATAGATCGAGGCCCCAATCAGCCCCAGCATTTT. It codes for CASSIDRGPNQPQHF. The genes are TRBV19 and TRBJ1-5; D is unclear. The length of the CDR3 is 15 residues. V shed 0 bases and J shed 3 bases, with 9 bases lying between them. Germline V lookup: CDR1 LNHDA, CDR2 SQIVND (reference sequence).

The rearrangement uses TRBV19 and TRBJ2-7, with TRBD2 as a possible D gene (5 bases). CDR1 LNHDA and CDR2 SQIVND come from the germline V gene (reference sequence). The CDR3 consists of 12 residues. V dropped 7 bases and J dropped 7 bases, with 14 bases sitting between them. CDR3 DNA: TGTGCCAGTATGGGAAACGGGGTGGAGCAGTACTTC. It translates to CASMGNGVEQYF.

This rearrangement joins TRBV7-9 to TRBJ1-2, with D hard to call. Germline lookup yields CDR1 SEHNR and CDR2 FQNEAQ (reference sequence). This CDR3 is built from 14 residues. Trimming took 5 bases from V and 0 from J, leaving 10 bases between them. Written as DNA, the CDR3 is TGTGCCAGCAGCCACAAGACTACTAACTATGGCTACACCTTC. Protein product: CASSHKTTNYGYTF. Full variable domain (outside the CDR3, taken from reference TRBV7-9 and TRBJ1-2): DTGVSQNPRHKITKRGQNVTFRCDPISEHNRLYWYRQTLGQGPEFLTYFQNEAQLEKSRLLSDRFSAERPKGSFSTLEIQRTEQGDSAMYLCASSHKTTNYGYTFGSGTRLTVV.

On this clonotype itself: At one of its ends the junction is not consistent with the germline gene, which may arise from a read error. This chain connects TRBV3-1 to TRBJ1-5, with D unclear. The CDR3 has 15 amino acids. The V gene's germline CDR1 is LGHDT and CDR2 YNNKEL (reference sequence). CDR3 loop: CASSQDFGRHHPQHF. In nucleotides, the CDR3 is TGTGCCAGCAGCCAAGATTTCGGACGACATCACCCCCAGCATTTT. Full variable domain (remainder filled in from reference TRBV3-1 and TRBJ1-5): DTAVSQTPKYLVTQMGNDKSIKCEQNLGHDTMYWYKQDSKKFLKIMFSYNNKELIINETVPNRFSPKSPDKAHLNLHINSLELGDSAVYFCASSQDFGRHHPQHFGDGTRLSIL.

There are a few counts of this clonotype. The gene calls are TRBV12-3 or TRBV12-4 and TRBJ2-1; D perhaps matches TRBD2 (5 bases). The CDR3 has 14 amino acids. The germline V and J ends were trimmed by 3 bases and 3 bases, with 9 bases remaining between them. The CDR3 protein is CASSFAGNYNEQFF. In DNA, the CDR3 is TGTGCCAGCAGTTTCGCCGGGAACTACAATGAGCAGTTCTTC.

Here the CDR3 reads CASSYPGPTSGVREQYF. The CDR3 region has the DNA TGTGCCAGCAGTTACCCCGGCCCCACTAGCGGGGTGAGAGAGCAGTACTTC. The chain has TRBV6-2 or TRBV6-3 and TRBJ2-7, with TRBD2 matching over 10 bases. V lost 2 bases to trimming and J lost 7 bases; unmatched junction nucleotides: 14. This CDR3 has 17 amino acids. CDR1 MNHEY and CDR2 SVGEGT come from the germline V gene.

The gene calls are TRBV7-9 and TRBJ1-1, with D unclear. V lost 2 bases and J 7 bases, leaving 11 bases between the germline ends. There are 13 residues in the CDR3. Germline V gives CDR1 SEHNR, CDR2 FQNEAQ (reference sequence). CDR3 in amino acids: CASSLREGGEAFF. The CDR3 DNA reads TGTGCCAGCAGCTTAAGAGAAGGCGGTGAAGCTTTCTTT.

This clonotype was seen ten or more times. The CDR3 DNA follows: TGTGCCAGCAGTTACGGGACAGGTCTTGGCGGCACTGAAGCTTTCTTT. Amino acids: CASSYGTGLGGTEAFF. V gene TRBV6-5 combines with J gene TRBJ1-1, with 8 bases lining up with TRBD1. This CDR3 is built from 16 residues. V was pared by 2 bases and J by 4 bases, with 9 bases of the junction left unmatched. CDR1 and CDR2 from the germline V gene are MNHEY and SVGAGI.

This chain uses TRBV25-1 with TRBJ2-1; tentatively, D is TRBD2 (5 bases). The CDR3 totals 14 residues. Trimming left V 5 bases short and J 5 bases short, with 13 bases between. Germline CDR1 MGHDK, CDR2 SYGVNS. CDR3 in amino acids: CASSRPGKHNEQFF. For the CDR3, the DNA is TGTGCCAGCAGTAGACCGGGAAAACACAATGAGCAGTTCTTC.

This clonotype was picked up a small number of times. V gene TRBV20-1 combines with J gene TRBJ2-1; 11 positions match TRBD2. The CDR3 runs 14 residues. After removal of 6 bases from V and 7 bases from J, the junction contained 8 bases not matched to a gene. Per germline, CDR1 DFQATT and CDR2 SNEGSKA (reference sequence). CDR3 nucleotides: TGCAGTGCCAGAACTAGCGGGAGACTGAATGAGCAGTTCTTC. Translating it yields CSARTSGRLNEQFF.

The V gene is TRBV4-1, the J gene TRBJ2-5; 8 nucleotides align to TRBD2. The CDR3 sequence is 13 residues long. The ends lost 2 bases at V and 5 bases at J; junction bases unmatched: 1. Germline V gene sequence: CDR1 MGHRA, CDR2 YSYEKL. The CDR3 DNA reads TGCGCCAGCAGCCAAAGACTAGCGGAGACCCAGTACTTC. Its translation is CASSQRLAETQYF.

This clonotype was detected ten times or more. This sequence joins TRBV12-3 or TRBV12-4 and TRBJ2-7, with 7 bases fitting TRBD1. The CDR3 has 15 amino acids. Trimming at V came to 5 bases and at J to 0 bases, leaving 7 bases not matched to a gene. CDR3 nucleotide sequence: TGTGCCAGCAGTAGCCAACAGGGGACCTCCTACGAGCAGTACTTC. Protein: CASSSQQGTSYEQYF.